This TCR beta chain was captured by sequencing in a study of blood T cell repertoires in COVID-19. This table comes from immunoSEQ multiplex PCR, and its TCRdb copy is limited to in-frame clones, with some not included. The sample comprises 90,000 to 95,000 clones, around 88% of which are singletons, and roughly 8.7% rests with the top ten. The CDR3 runs to 13 residues. Germline V CDR1 and CDR2: SGHNT, YYREEE (reference sequence). J gave up 7 bases and V 4 bases, and 4 bases lay outside the gene matches. The clonotype comes from a woman between 70 and 85 years old with acute or convalescent COVID-19. The V and J genes are TRBV5-4 and TRBJ1-2; 10 bases match TRBD1. The specimen sequenced was peripheral blood. The CDR3 region is CASSPTGGGGYTF. DNA of the CDR3: TGTGCCAGCAGCCCGACAGGGGGCGGTGGCTACACCTTC. The full variable domain, with the rest looked up from reference TRBV5-4 and TRBJ1-2, is ETGVTQSPTHLIKTRGQQVTLRCSSQSGHNTVSWYQQALGQGPQFIFQYYREEENGRGNFPPRFSGLQFPNYSSELNVNALELDDSALYLCASSPTGGGGYTFGSGTRLTVV.